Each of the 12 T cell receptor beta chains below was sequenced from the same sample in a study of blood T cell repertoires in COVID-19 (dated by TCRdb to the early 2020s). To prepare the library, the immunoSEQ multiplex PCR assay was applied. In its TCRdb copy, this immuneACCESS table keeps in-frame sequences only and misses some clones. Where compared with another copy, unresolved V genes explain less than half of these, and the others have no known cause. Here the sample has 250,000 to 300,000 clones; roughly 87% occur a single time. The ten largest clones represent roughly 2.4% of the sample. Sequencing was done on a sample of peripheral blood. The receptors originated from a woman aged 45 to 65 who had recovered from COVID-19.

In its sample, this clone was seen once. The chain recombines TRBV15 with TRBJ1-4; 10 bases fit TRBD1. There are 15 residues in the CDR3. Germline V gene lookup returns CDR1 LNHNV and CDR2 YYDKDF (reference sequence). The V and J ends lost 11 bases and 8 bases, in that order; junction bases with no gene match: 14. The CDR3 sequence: CASSRDRGSWEKLFF. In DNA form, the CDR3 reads TGTGCCTCGTCCCGGGACAGGGGAAGTTGGGAAAAACTGTTTTTT.

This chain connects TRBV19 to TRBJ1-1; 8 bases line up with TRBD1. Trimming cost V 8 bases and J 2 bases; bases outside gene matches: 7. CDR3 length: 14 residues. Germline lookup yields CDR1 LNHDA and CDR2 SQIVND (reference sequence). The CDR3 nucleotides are TGTGCCAGTCGTCCGGGACAGGTCAACACTGAAGCTTTCTTT. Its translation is CASRPGQVNTEAFF.

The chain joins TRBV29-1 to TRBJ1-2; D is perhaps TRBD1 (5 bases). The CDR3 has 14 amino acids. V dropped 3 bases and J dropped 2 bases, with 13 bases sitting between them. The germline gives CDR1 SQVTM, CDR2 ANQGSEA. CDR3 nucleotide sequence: TGCAGCGTTGATCGAGAACAGGCGAACTATGGCTACACCTTC. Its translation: CSVDREQANYGYTF.

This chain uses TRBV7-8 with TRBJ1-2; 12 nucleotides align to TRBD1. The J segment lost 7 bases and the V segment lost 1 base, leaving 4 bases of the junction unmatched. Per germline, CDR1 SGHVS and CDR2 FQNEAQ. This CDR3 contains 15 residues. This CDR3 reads CASSLGGTGGRGYTF. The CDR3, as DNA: TGTGCCAGCAGCTTAGGGGGGACAGGGGGCCGTGGCTACACCTTC.

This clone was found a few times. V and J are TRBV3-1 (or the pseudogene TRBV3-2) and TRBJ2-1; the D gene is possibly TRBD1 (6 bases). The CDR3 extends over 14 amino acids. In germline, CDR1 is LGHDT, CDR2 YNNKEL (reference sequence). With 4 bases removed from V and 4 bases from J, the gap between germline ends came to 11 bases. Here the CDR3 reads CASSLRDNYNEQFF. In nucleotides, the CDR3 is TGTGCCAGCAGCCTCCGGGACAATTACAATGAGCAGTTCTTC.

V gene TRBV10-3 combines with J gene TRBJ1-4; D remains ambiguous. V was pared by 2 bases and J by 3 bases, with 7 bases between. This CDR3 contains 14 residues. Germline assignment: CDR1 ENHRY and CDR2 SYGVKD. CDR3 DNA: TGTGCCATCAGTGAGGGGAGGGCTAATGAAAAACTGTTTTTT. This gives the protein CAISEGRANEKLFF.

DNA of the CDR3: TGTGCCAGTAGTAGTTCCTTAATGAACACTGAAGCTTTCTTT. It encodes CASSSSLMNTEAFF. The V gene is TRBV19, the J gene TRBJ1-1, with D uncertain. Trimming pared 4 bases from V and 0 bases from J, leaving 9 bases between. CDR1 and CDR2 (germline): LNHDA, SQIVND (reference sequence). The CDR3 is made up of 14 amino acids.

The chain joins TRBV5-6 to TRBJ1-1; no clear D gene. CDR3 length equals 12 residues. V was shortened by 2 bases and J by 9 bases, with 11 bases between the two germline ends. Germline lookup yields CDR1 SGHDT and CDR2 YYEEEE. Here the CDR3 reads CASSFGGFQAFF. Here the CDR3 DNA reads TGTGCCAGCAGCTTTGGCGGGTTTCAAGCTTTCTTT.

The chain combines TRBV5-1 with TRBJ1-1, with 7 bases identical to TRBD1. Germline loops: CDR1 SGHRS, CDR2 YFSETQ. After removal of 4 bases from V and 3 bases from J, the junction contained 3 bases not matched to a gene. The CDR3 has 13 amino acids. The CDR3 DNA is TGCGCCAGCAGCCGGGACAGTTACACTGAAGCTTTCTTT. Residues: CASSRDSYTEAFF. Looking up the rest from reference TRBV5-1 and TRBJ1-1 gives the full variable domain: KAGVTQTPRYLIKTRGQQVTLSCSPISGHRSVSWYQQTPGQGLQFLFEYFSETQRNKGNFPGRFSGRQFSNSRSEMNVSTLELGDSALYLCASSRDSYTEAFFGQGTRLTVV.

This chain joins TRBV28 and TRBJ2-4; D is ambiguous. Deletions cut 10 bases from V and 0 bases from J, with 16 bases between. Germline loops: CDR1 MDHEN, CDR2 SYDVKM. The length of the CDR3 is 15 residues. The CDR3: CATRLPGQAKNIQYF. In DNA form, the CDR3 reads TGTGCCACCAGACTCCCTGGGCAAGCCAAAAACATTCAGTACTTC.

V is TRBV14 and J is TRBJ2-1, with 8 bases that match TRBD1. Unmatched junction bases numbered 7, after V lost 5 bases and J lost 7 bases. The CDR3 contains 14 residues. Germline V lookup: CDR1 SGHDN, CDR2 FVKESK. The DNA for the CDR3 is TGTGCCAGCAGCGATTCAGGGGGCGGGAATGAGCAGTTCTTC. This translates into CASSDSGGGNEQFF.

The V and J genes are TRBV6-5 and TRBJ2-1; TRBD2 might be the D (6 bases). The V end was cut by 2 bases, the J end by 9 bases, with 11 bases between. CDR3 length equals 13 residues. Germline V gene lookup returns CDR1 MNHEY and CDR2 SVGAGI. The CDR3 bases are TGTGCCAGCAGTTACACTAGCCTGGGTGAGCAGTTCTTC. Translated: CASSYTSLGEQFF.